This TCR beta chain was retrieved from a study of beta chain features in type 1 diabetes. Study summary: All of the samples together had 107,917,701 sorted cells examined.

Since all of the isolated RNA was reverse transcribed, expressed TCRB transcripts were what got sequenced. Samples of naive, central memory and regulatory T cells yielded a mean of around 4 million reads. The assay was immunoSEQ multiplex PCR, and TCRdb's table has in-frame clones only and misses some. In the table there are about 370,000 clones, 8.5% to 10% of which are singletons. Regarding the study as a whole: Insertions at VDJ junctions were less frequent in type 1 diabetes patients. These patients also deleted more nucleotides at the same junctions. Type 1 diabetes patients showed a moderate but significant shortening of TCRB CDR3s in all four CD4+ subsets.

Germline CDR1 and CDR2: SGHAT and FQNNGV. The CDR3 runs to 13 residues. V lost 0 bases, J lost 8 bases, and 5 bases lay in between. There are a few counts of this clone. Its cognate antigen is unknown. Material: central memory CD4+ T cells from blood. This chain links TRBV11-2 with TRBJ1-6; D remains unclear. This sequence was found in a young man with type 1 diabetes. The CDR3 sequence: CASSLDGYSPLHF. CDR3 nucleotides: TGTGCCAGCAGCTTAGATGGCTATTCACCCCTCCACTTT.